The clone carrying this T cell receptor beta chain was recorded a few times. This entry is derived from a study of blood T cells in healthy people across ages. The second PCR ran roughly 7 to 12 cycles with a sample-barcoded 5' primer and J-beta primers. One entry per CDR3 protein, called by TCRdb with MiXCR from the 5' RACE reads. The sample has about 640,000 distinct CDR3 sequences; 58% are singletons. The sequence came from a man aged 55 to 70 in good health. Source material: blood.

The CDR3 DNA reads as TGTGCCAGCAGTGTCGACAGGTACTACGAGCAGTACTTC. This codes for CASSVDRYYEQYF. The chain combines TRBV28 with TRBJ2-7, with a possible D match to TRBD1 (6 bases). Germline loops: CDR1 MDHEN, CDR2 SYDVKM. Trimming took off 5 bases at V and 3 bases at J, with 11 bases between the two ends. The CDR3 spans 13 residues.